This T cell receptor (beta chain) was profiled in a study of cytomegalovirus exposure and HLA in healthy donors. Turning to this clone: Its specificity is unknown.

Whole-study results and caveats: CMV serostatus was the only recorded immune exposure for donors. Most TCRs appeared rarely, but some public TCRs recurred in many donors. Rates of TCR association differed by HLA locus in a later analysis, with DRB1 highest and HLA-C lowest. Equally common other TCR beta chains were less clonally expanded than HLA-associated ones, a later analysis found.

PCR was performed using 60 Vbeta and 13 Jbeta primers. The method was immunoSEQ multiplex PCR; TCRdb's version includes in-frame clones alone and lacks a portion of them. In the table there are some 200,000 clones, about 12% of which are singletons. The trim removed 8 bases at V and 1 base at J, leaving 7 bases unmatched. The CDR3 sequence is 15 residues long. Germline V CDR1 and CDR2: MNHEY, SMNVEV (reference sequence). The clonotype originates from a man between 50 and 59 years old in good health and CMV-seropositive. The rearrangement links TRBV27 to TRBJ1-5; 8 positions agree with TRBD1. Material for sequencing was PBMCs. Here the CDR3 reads CASSRTGISNQPQHF. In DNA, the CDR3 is TGTGCCAGCTCCCGGACAGGGATAAGCAATCAGCCCCAGCATTTT.